This TCR beta chain was captured by sequencing in a study of blood T cell repertoires in COVID-19. The wider study: Acute and convalescent COVID-19 samples came from the United States, Italy and Spain. The analysed material was cDNA or gDNA that came from T cells, B-cell-depleted T cells, or PBMCs.

Recruited during active infection, patients (from Seattle) were subsequently followed longitudinally. The V gene lost 5 bases and the J gene lost 0 bases, with 9 bases spanning the gap. The CDR3 length is 14 residues. The V gene's germline CDR1 is SGHRS and CDR2 YFSETQ. How the authors handled the data: Using reference gene primer amplification, nucleated cell counts were estimated. Produced via immunoSEQ multiplex PCR; TCRdb's table is partial and in-frame only. From that table come the V and J calls and clone size; the DNA was used to work out D and trimming. Of around 300,000 clones in the sample, 90% were seen once. Many counts were recorded for this clone.

The gene calls are TRBV5-1 and TRBJ1-5; no definite D call. The sample was peripheral blood. The clonotype was recovered from a woman aged 25 to 39 with COVID-19, enrolled during active disease. The CDR3 spells CASREGSSNQPQHF. DNA for the CDR3: TGCGCCAGCAGGGAGGGATCTAGCAATCAGCCCCAGCATTTT.